What follows are 29 T cell receptor beta chains derived from one specimen sequenced in a study of cytomegalovirus exposure and HLA in healthy donors. The PCR ran on 60 Vbeta and 13 Jbeta primers. Clones were read by immunoSEQ multiplex PCR, and TCRdb kept only the in-frame ones, dropping some. The sample includes around 74,000 clones. Sequencing was performed on PBMCs. Receptors originate from a man aged 25-45 years in good health and CMV-seronegative.

The chain couples TRBV18 to TRBJ1-1, with 7 positions matching TRBD1. Germline trimming cut 2 bases from V and 5 bases from J; bases unmatched to any gene: 8. The CDR3 is 15 amino acids. Per germline, CDR1 KGHSH and CDR2 LQKENI. As DNA, the CDR3 is TGTGCCAGCTCACCAAGAGAGGGGGCGGGGACTGAAGCTTTCTTT. Protein: CASSPREGAGTEAFF.

The rearrangement uses TRBV6-1 and TRBJ1-6; a weak D match, TRBD1 (5 bases). In germline, CDR1 is MNHNS, CDR2 SASEGT. Trimming stripped 4 bases from V and 7 bases from J, with 20 bases between. The CDR3 is made up of 17 amino acids. CDR3 residues: CASSGRFTGGGNSPLHF. The CDR3, as DNA: TGTGCCAGCAGTGGAAGATTTACGGGGGGGGGAAATTCACCCCTCCACTTT.

The CDR3 is CASLGLAGDKSYEQYF. The DNA for the CDR3 is TGTGCCAGCCTGGGACTAGCGGGGGATAAATCCTACGAGCAGTACTTC. The chain couples TRBV2 to TRBJ2-7; 14 nucleotides align to TRBD2. CDR1 and CDR2 (germline): SNHLY, FYNNEI. The CDR3 runs to 16 residues. V lost 8 bases to trimming and J lost 1 base; unmatched junction nucleotides: 7.

This chain uses TRBV25-1 with TRBJ2-1, with 8 bases fitting TRBD2. Germline V gene sequence: CDR1 MGHDK, CDR2 SYGVNS. This CDR3 is 15 amino acids long. Trimming removed 6 bases from V and 7 bases from J; junction bases left unmatched: 11. The CDR3 DNA is TGTGCCAGCAGGATAGCGGGACCCTCGGGGAATGAGCAGTTCTTC. It encodes CASRIAGPSGNEQFF.

This sequence joins TRBV19 and TRBJ1-1; D remains unclear. The CDR3 is 14 residues long. Deletions cut 3 bases from V and 8 bases from J, with 16 bases between. Looked up from germline, CDR1 is LNHDA and CDR2 is SQIVND (reference sequence). Written as DNA, the CDR3 is TGTGCCAGTAGTATTGATCCCGGTAACTTGGAAGCTTTCTTT. Protein: CASSIDPGNLEAFF.

The rearrangement joins TRBV11-2 to TRBJ1-3; D is unresolved. V shed 1 base and J shed 1 base, with 11 bases lying between them. This CDR3 has 16 amino acids. Germline V lookup: CDR1 SGHAT, CDR2 FQNNGV. The CDR3 loop reads CASSLGRGGSGNTIYF. The CDR3 DNA follows: TGTGCCAGCAGCTTAGGACGCGGAGGGTCTGGAAACACCATATATTTT.

The CDR3 DNA sequence: TGTGCCAGCAGCGTAGGGGGACTAGGTAATTCACCCCTCCACTTT. This sequence encodes CASSVGGLGNSPLHF. The chain links TRBV9 to TRBJ1-6; TRBD1 is a possible D gene (5 bases). CDR1 is SGDLS and CDR2 is YYNGEE in the germline V gene. V was cut by 0 bases and J by 6 bases, with 10 bases left in between. The CDR3 is 15 amino acids.

The J gene is TRBJ2-3, the V gene TRBV7-2, with a weak D call TRBD2 (6 bases). Looked up from germline, CDR1 is SGHTA and CDR2 is FQGNSA. V gave up 4 bases and J gave up 0 bases, with 14 bases separating them. CDR3 length: 16 amino acids. CDR3 bases: TGTGCCAGCAGCTCCCCCGGGACTCGGAGCACAGATACGCAGTATTTT. Encoded protein: CASSSPGTRSTDTQYF.

V usage is TRBV18 and J usage is TRBJ1-1; D call uncertain. Deletions cut 1 base from V and 4 bases from J, with 10 bases between. The CDR3 is made up of 14 amino acids. CDR1 KGHSH and CDR2 LQKENI come from the germline V gene. The CDR3 DNA reads as TGTGCCAGCTCACCACTAGTCGAATCCACTGAAGCTTTCTTT. It encodes CASSPLVESTEAFF.

This chain uses TRBV6-5 with TRBJ1-1, with D perhaps TRBD1 (5 bases). Trimming shortened V by 2 bases and J by 1 base, and 8 bases separated the two germline ends. Germline-derived CDR1 and CDR2 are MNHEY and SVGAGI. The CDR3 length is 14 residues. Written as DNA, the CDR3 is TGTGCCAGCAGTTACAGGGGTGAGAACACTGAAGCTTTCTTT. The encoded protein is CASSYRGENTEAFF.

This chain uses TRBV7-9 with TRBJ2-7; TRBD1 aligns across 9 bases. The CDR3 is made up of 14 amino acids. The V gene's germline CDR1 is SEHNR and CDR2 FQNEAQ (reference sequence). V trimming: 8 bases; J trimming: 3 bases; junction bases outside the gene matches: 8. CDR3 region: CASGQGQGLYEQYF. CDR3 nucleotide sequence: TGTGCCAGCGGCCAGGGACAGGGCCTCTACGAGCAGTACTTC.

The CDR3 DNA follows: TGTGCCAGCAGCAGCTTCGGGGGAGGGGAGACCCAGTACTTC. Protein: CASSSFGGGETQYF. The chain couples TRBV7-9 to TRBJ2-5, with 7 nucleotides matching TRBD2. V shed 5 bases, J shed 5 bases, and the junction held 8 bases outside the gene matches. The germline gives CDR1 SEHNR, CDR2 FQNEAQ (reference sequence). The CDR3 contains 14 residues.

The V call is TRBV2, the J call TRBJ2-5; D may be TRBD1 (6 bases). This CDR3 is 15 amino acids long. Germline V gene lookup returns CDR1 SNHLY and CDR2 FYNNEI. Between the trimmed V and J ends, which lost 5 bases and 5 bases, there was a span of 18 bases. CDR3 in amino acids: CASSPRGGLGETQYF. CDR3 coding DNA: TGTGCCAGCAGTCCCCGTGGGGGCCTAGGGGAGACCCAGTACTTC.

The chain employs TRBV29-1 and TRBJ2-7, with 10 bases identical to TRBD1. Trimming cost V 1 base and J 3 bases; bases outside gene matches: 6. This CDR3 is 15 amino acids long. Germline V lookup: CDR1 SQVTM, CDR2 ANQGSEA. The CDR3 is CSVEGGDRGIYEQYF. In DNA, the CDR3 is TGCAGCGTTGAAGGGGGGGACAGGGGAATCTACGAGCAGTACTTC.

The genes are TRBV5-4 and TRBJ2-1; 9 positions agree with TRBD1. V shed 9 bases and J 7 bases; nucleotides not matched to a gene: 11. Germline CDR1 reads SGHNT; CDR2 reads YYREEE (reference sequence). The CDR3 is made up of 14 amino acids. The chain's CDR3 is CATVPTGGGNEQFF. As DNA, the CDR3 is TGTGCCACTGTCCCGACAGGGGGAGGGAATGAGCAGTTCTTC.

V gene TRBV2 combines with J gene TRBJ2-7; 7 nucleotides align to TRBD1. Losses at the gene ends were 4 bases for V and 2 bases for J; bases not matched to a gene: 11. The CDR3 runs to 16 residues. Germline-derived CDR1 and CDR2 are SNHLY and FYNNEI. CDR3 loop: CASSVLPGQLPYEQYF. The CDR3 DNA reads as TGTGCCAGCAGTGTCCTGCCGGGACAGCTTCCCTACGAGCAGTACTTC.

The V call is TRBV4-3, the J call TRBJ2-1; TRBD2 aligns across 9 bases. Trimming at V came to 7 bases and at J to 8 bases, leaving 12 bases not matched to a gene. Germline CDR1 LGHNA, CDR2 YSLEER. The CDR3 contains 15 residues. CDR3 coding DNA: TGCGCCAGCACCTTAGAGGGTAGCGGGAGTTATGAGCAGTTCTTC. Translation: CASTLEGSGSYEQFF.

The chain uses TRBV6-1 and TRBJ1-5; 9 bases fit TRBD1. Trimming cost V 11 bases and J 3 bases; bases outside gene matches: 5. Germline loops: CDR1 MNHNS, CDR2 SASEGT. The CDR3 totals 13 residues. CDR3 sequence: CAGGTGTNQPQHF. As DNA, the CDR3 is TGTGCCGGCGGGACAGGGACCAATCAGCCCCAGCATTTT.

Comments on this clone: The junction and the germline gene differ at one end; a read error may be behind it. The chain employs TRBV30 and TRBJ2-7; 14 nucleotides agree with TRBD2. This CDR3 contains 19 residues. Germline CDR1 and CDR2: GTSNPN and SVGIG (reference sequence). For the CDR3, the DNA is TGTGCCTGGAGCCGTACCTTCGTAGGACTAGCGGGAGGCTCCCACGAGCAGTACTTC. Its protein product is CAWSRTFVGLAGGSHEQYF.

Comment on this clone: Germline is not matched at one junction end, which may reflect a read error. The V gene is TRBV7-7, the J gene TRBJ2-1, with D tentatively TRBD1 (6 bases). The CDR3 spans 13 residues. Germline-derived CDR1 and CDR2 are SSHAT and FNYEAQ (reference sequence). The CDR3 region has the DNA TGTGCTAGCAGCTTAGACAGGTACAATGAGCAGTTCTTC. This encodes CASSLDRYNEQFF.

The chain uses TRBV4-1 and TRBJ2-2, with TRBD2 identical over 13 bases. The CDR3 covers 22 residues. The germline gives CDR1 MGHRA, CDR2 YSYEKL. The V gene end was trimmed by 2 bases and the J gene end by 5 bases; junction bases not matched to a gene: 20. The CDR3 sequence is CASSQRSQGMTSGRPGTGELFF. CDR3 bases: TGCGCCAGCAGCCAAAGAAGTCAGGGGATGACTAGCGGGAGGCCTGGGACCGGGGAGCTGTTTTTT.

The V call is TRBV20-1, the J call TRBJ2-7; D is unclear. The CDR3 spans 11 residues. The V and J ends lost 1 base and 4 bases respectively, with 5 bases between them. Germline V CDR1 and CDR2: DFQATT, SNEGSKA (reference sequence). CDR3 bases: TGCAGTGCTAGAGCAGGATACGAGCAGTACTTC. Its protein product is CSARAGYEQYF.

The chain uses TRBV25-1 and TRBJ1-2; D ambiguous. The CDR3 has 13 amino acids. V was shortened by 4 bases and J by 5 bases, with 11 bases between the two germline ends. CDR1 and CDR2 from the germline V gene are MGHDK and SYGVNS. The CDR3 DNA reads as TGTGCCAGCAGTGTCTCCAGAGGTTATGGCTACACCTTC. It codes for CASSVSRGYGYTF.

This chain uses TRBV5-4 with TRBJ2-7, with D possibly TRBD2 on 5 matching bases. The germline V gene encodes CDR1 SGHNT and CDR2 YYREEE (reference sequence). CDR3 length: 14 residues. V lost 7 bases to trimming and J lost 5 bases, with 19 bases between them. CDR3 sequence reads: CASVDPGIPNEQYF. For the CDR3, the DNA is TGTGCCAGCGTCGATCCGGGAATCCCCAACGAGCAGTACTTC.

The genes are TRBV7-9 and TRBJ2-2; 7 bases line up with TRBD1. CDR1 and CDR2 (germline): SEHNR, FQNEAQ (reference sequence). With 6 bases clipped from V and 3 bases from J, the junction kept 4 bases outside the gene matches. The CDR3 extends over 14 amino acids. The CDR3 here is CASSPTGYTGELFF. CDR3 nucleotides: TGTGCCAGCAGTCCGACAGGGTACACCGGGGAGCTGTTTTTT.

V and J are TRBV5-4 and TRBJ2-1, with 13 bases identical to TRBD2. The CDR3 spans 16 residues. The germline CDR1 and CDR2 sequences are SGHNT and YYREEE (reference sequence). V was pared by 5 bases and J by 7 bases, with 9 bases of the junction left unmatched. CDR3 in DNA: TGTGCCAGCAGTCTCGGACTAGCGGGAGTGATGAATGAGCAGTTCTTC. Its protein product is CASSLGLAGVMNEQFF.

The chain is built from TRBV7-3 and TRBJ2-5; D is perhaps TRBD2 (6 bases). The closer fit of TRBJ2-7 to the DNA end suggests the J call may be wrong. CDR3 length equals 15 residues. CDR1 SGHTA and CDR2 FQGTGA come from the germline V gene. Written as DNA, the CDR3 is TGTGCCAGCAGCTTAGCCGGGGGAGCTTCCTACGAGCAGTACTTC. Translating gives CASSLAGGASYEQYF.

The DNA of the CDR3 is TGTGCCATCAGTAGGACAGGGGGCAACGCTGAAGCTTTCTTT. Its translation is CAISRTGGNAEAFF. The gene calls are TRBV10-3 and TRBJ1-1, with 11 bases fitting TRBD1. Losses at the gene ends were 5 bases for V and 6 bases for J; bases not matched to a gene: 5. The length of the CDR3 is 14 residues. Looked up from germline, CDR1 is ENHRY and CDR2 is SYGVKD.

As regards this clone: Distinct nucleotide sequences in the sample also encode this CDR3. The V gene is TRBV5-1, the J gene TRBJ2-7, with a weak D call TRBD1 (6 bases). Germline CDR1 SGHRS, CDR2 YFSETQ. The CDR3 spans 14 residues. The V and J ends lost 2 bases and 2 bases respectively, with 11 bases between them. The CDR3 region is CASSLGTSAYEQYF. The CDR3 DNA follows: TGCGCCAGCAGCTTAGGGACATCCGCCTACGAGCAGTACTTC.